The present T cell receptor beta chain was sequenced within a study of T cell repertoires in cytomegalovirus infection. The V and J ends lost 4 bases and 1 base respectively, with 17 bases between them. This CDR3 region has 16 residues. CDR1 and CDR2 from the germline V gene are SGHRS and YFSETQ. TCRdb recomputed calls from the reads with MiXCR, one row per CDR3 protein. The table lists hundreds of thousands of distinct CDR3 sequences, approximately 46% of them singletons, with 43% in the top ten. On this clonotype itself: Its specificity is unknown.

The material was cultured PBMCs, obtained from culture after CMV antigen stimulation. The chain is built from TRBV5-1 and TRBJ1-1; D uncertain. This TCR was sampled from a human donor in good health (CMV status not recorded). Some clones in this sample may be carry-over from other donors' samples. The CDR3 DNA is TGCGCCAGCAGCCTGGGGTATGGGGAGGGGAACACTGAAGCTTTCTTT. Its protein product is CASSLGYGEGNTEAFF. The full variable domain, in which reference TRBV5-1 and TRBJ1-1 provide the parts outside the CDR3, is KAGVTQTPRYLIKTRGQQVTLSCSPISGHRSVSWYQQTPGQGLQFLFEYFSETQRNKGNFPGRFSGRQFSNSRSEMNVSTLELGDSALYLCASSLGYGEGNTEAFFGQGTRLTVV.